The 14 T cell receptor beta chains in this list originate from one sample, sequenced in a study of T-cell memory formation after mild COVID-19. In TCRdb, the 5' RACE reads were re-called with MiXCR into one record per CDR3 protein. The profile shows 300,000 to 400,000 distinct CDR3 sequences, 25% to 30% of them singletons. Sequencing was performed on PBMCs or a T cell subset sorted from them (not recorded which). These receptor sequences come from an adult woman who had mild COVID-19 (a few samples of this study predate the infection). Cell type and time point are not known.

This chain uses TRBV5-4 with TRBJ2-3; 7 bases line up with TRBD2. V was pared by 4 bases and J by 6 bases, with 14 bases of the junction left unmatched. Germline-derived CDR1 and CDR2 are SGHNT and YYREEE (reference sequence). This CDR3 has 16 residues. The CDR3 DNA follows: TGTGCCAGCAGCCGCCTGACTAGCTCCATGAGGGATACGCAGTATTTT. It codes for CASSRLTSSMRDTQYF.

The chain uses TRBV15 and TRBJ2-1; 8 nucleotides line up with TRBD2. Germline CDR1 LNHNV, CDR2 YYDKDF (reference sequence). The length of the CDR3 is 13 residues. Trimming cost V 8 bases and J 7 bases; bases outside gene matches: 7. The CDR3 spells CATGSGSGNEQFF. As DNA, the CDR3 is TGTGCCACCGGGAGCGGGAGTGGTAATGAGCAGTTCTTC.

There are a few counts of this clonotype. V is TRBV12-3 or TRBV12-4 and J is TRBJ2-2; D unclear. CDR3 length: 14 residues. V lost 10 bases and J lost 3, with 15 bases in between. In DNA, the CDR3 is TGTGCCAACAAACCCAACACATACACCGGGGAGCTGTTTTTT. Its translation is CANKPNTYTGELFF.

V usage is TRBV5-1 and J usage is TRBJ1-4, with no clear D. The CDR3 is made up of 14 amino acids. Per the germline V gene, CDR1 is SGHRS and CDR2 is YFSETQ. V was shortened by 0 bases and J by 5 bases, with 8 bases between the two germline ends. CDR3 loop: CASSLALQNEKLFF. The CDR3 nucleotides are TGCGCCAGCAGCTTGGCCTTGCAGAATGAAAAACTGTTTTTT.

This clonotype was detected only a few times. The gene calls are TRBV6-5 and TRBJ2-7; 9 bases align to TRBD1. The ends lost 6 bases at V and 5 bases at J; junction bases unmatched: 5. The CDR3 is 13 amino acids. Germline lookup yields CDR1 MNHEY and CDR2 SVGAGI. The CDR3 reads CASRGQGRNEQYF. Written as DNA, the CDR3 is TGTGCCAGCAGGGGACAGGGCAGGAACGAGCAGTACTTC.

This clonotype was observed many times. The chain recombines TRBV6-6 with TRBJ1-3; D ambiguous. Trimming removed 4 bases at V and 0 bases at J, with 7 bases between. The V gene's germline CDR1 is MNHNY and CDR2 SVGAGI (reference sequence). This CDR3 has 14 amino acids. The CDR3 nucleotides are TGTGCCAGCAGTTTCGGTAGCTCTGGAAACACCATATATTTT. It yields the protein CASSFGSSGNTIYF.

This clonotype was observed a few times. One junction end disagrees with the germline gene, perhaps due to a read error. This chain uses TRBV5-1 with TRBJ2-1; D gene ambiguous. The germline V gene encodes CDR1 SGHRS and CDR2 YFSETQ. This CDR3 comprises 16 residues. Here the CDR3 reads CASRPENAGTRNGQFF. The CDR3 nucleotides read TGCGCCAGCAGGCCGGAGAACGCTGGCACGAGGAATGGGCAGTTCTTC.

The chain couples TRBV7-9 to TRBJ1-1; D is unclear. Germline V gene data show CDR1 as SEHNR and CDR2 as FQNEAQ (reference sequence). The CDR3 spans 14 residues. The V and J ends lost 0 bases and 2 bases respectively, with 7 bases between them. The CDR3 DNA sequence: TGTGCCAGCAGCTTAGCGATCAGAAACACTGAAGCTTTCTTT. Protein sequence: CASSLAIRNTEAFF.

This clonotype was observed at least ten times. The J gene is TRBJ2-1, the V gene TRBV4-1, with D unclear. The CDR3 length is 14 residues. The ends were cut back, 0 bases at V and 6 bases at J, with 9 bases in the middle. Per germline, CDR1 MGHRA and CDR2 YSYEKL. CDR3 protein: CASSQDLGPNEQFF. DNA of the CDR3: TGCGCCAGCAGCCAAGATTTAGGCCCCAATGAGCAGTTCTTC.

The chain couples TRBV7-2 to TRBJ2-3, with TRBD1 matching 7 bases. This CDR3 contains 12 residues. Germline CDR1 is SGHTA and CDR2 is FQGNSA. The junction had 3 bases not matched to a gene; V was cut back by 5 bases and J by 7 bases. CDR3 in DNA: TGTGCCAGCAGCCCACAGGGGTATACGCAGTATTTT. It specifies CASSPQGYTQYF.

This clonotype came up many times. The chain joins TRBV11-2 to TRBJ2-3, with D unclear. V lost 5 bases and J lost 4, with 13 bases in between. Looked up from germline, CDR1 is SGHAT and CDR2 is FQNNGV. CDR3 length: 14 amino acids. The CDR3 protein is CASSPPGEADTQYF. The CDR3 DNA reads as TGTGCCAGCAGCCCCCCGGGCGAGGCAGATACGCAGTATTTT.

A few counts support this clonotype. This chain links TRBV20-1 with TRBJ2-7, with unresolved D. Trimming removed 0 bases from V and 4 bases from J, with 16 bases in between. The germline CDR1 and CDR2 sequences are DFQATT and SNEGSKA (reference sequence). The length of the CDR3 is 15 residues. Here the CDR3 DNA reads TGCAGTGCTAGAGATCCTGCTAGGAAACCGTACGAGCAGTACTTC. This encodes CSARDPARKPYEQYF.

This clonotype has just a few counts. The chain couples TRBV24-1 to TRBJ2-5, with a tentative D call TRBD2 (5 bases). Germline-derived CDR1 and CDR2 are KGHDR and SFDVKD. Trimming removed 3 bases from V and 9 bases from J, with 19 bases in between. The CDR3 consists of 15 residues. The CDR3 loop reads CATSDASAATSPQYF. CDR3 coding DNA: TGTGCCACCAGTGATGCCTCAGCGGCCACGAGTCCCCAGTACTTC.

This chain joins TRBV5-1 and TRBJ2-5; D might be TRBD2 (5 bases). Germline V gene lookup returns CDR1 SGHRS and CDR2 YFSETQ. The CDR3 sequence is 15 residues long. V lost 0 bases, J lost 5 bases, and 14 bases lay in between. This chain's CDR3 is CASSLGILDEETQYF. CDR3 coding DNA: TGCGCCAGCAGCTTGGGGATACTAGACGAGGAGACCCAGTACTTC.